The present entry profiles one T cell receptor beta chain with its context. This specimen comes from a study of blood T cell repertoires in COVID-19. About the research overall: PBMCs, B-cell-depleted T cells, or T cells were the source of the cDNA or gDNA that made up the material.

Per the original methods: Amplification of reference gene primers was used by the study to estimate nucleated cell counts. Profiling relied on immunoSEQ multiplex PCR, and the TCRdb table lists in-frame clones only, not all of them. The V and J calls and clone size come from that table; D and trimming were worked out from the DNA. Among 50,000 to 80,000 clones listed, around nine tenths were seen once. The germline CDR1 and CDR2 sequences are MGHRA and YSYEKL. The CDR3 runs to 14 residues. V lost 4 bases to trimming and J lost 0 bases, with 6 bases between them. The TCR comes from a woman of 80 years or more with active COVID-19. The chain combines TRBV4-1 with TRBJ2-2, with D possibly matching TRBD2 (6 bases). The material sequenced was peripheral blood. CDR3 sequence (DNA): TGCGCCAGCAGCCGCGGGGCGAACACCGGGGAGCTGTTTTTT. Its protein product is CASSRGANTGELFF.